The source of this TCR beta chain is a study of T-cell memory formation after mild COVID-19. Study summary: For the most part, TCR clusters were specific to one donor.

This clonotype was observed a handful of times. Its antigen remains unknown. V was pared by 3 bases and J by 2 bases, with 4 bases of the junction left unmatched. Germline V gene sequence: CDR1 KGHDR, CDR2 SFDVKD. The CDR3 is 15 residues long. Notes on the study in general: Of the contracting clones, CD4+ ones lay mainly in CM and EM, and CD8+ ones in EMRA. Clones that contracted from day 15 to 85 were balanced CD4/CD8, while later expanders leaned CD4+.

cDNA libraries for TCR alpha and TCR beta, carrying sample barcodes and UMIs, came from 5'RACE with constant-segment primers. TCRdb passed the 5' RACE reads through MiXCR, listing each CDR3 protein once. Among 550,000 to 700,000 distinct CDR3 sequences listed, approximately 15% were seen once. The chain combines TRBV24-1 with TRBJ1-1; 8 nucleotides match TRBD1. The origin of this receptor is an adult woman who had mild COVID-19 (a few samples of this study predate the infection). Cell type and time point are not known. The specimen was PBMCs or a T cell subset sorted from them (not recorded which). The CDR3 region has the DNA TGTGCCACCAGTGATCCAGGGGGCCCTAACACTGAAGCTTTCTTT. It translates to CATSDPGGPNTEAFF.